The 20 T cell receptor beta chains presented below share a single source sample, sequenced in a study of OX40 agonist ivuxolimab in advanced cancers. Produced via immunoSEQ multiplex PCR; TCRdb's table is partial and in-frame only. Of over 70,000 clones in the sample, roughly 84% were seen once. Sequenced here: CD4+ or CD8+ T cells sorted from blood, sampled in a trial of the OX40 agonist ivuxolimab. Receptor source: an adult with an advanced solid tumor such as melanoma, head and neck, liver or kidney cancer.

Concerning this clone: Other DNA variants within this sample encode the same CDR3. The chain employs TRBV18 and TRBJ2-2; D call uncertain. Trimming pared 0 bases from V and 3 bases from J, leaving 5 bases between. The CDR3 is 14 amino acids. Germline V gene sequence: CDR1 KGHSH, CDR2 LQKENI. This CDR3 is CASSPPADTGELFF. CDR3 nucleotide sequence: TGTGCCAGCTCACCACCCGCTGACACCGGGGAGCTGTTTTTT.

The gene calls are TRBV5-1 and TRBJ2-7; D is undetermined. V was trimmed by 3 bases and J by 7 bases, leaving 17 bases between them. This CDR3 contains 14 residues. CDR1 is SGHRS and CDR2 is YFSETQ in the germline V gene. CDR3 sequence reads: CASSSLAVVGEQYF. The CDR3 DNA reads TGCGCCAGCAGCTCCTTAGCTGTCGTCGGGGAGCAGTACTTC.

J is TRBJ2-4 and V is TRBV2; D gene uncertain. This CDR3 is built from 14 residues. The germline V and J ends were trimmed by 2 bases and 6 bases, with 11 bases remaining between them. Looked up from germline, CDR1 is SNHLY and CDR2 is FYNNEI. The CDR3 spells CASSESWVRNIQYF. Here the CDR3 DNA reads TGTGCCAGCAGTGAAAGCTGGGTGAGAAACATTCAGTACTTC.

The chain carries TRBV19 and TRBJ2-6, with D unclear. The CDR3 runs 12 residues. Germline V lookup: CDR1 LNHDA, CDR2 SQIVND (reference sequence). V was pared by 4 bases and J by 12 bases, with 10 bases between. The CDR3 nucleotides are TGTGCCAGTAGTAGAAACAAGGGCGTCCTGACTTTC. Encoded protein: CASSRNKGVLTF.

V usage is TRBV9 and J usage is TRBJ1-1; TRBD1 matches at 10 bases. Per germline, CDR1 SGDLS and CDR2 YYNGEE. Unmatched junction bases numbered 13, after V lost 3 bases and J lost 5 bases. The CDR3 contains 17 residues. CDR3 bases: TGTGCCAGCAGCGGGTCGGACAGGGGGTTTTCGAGGACTGAAGCTTTCTTT. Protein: CASSGSDRGFSRTEAFF.

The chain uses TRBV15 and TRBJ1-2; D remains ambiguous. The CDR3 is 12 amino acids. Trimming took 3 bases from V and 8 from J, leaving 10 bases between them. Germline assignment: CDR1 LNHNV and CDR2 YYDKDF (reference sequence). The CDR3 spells CATSRRNAGYTF. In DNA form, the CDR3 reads TGTGCCACCAGCAGGAGGAATGCGGGCTACACCTTC.

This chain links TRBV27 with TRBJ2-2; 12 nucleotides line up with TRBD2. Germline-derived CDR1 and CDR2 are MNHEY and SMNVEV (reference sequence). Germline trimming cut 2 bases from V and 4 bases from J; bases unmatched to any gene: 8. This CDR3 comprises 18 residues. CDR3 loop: CASSLVLAGGRSTGELFF. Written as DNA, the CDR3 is TGTGCCAGCAGTTTAGTCCTAGCGGGGGGGCGGAGCACCGGGGAGCTGTTTTTT.

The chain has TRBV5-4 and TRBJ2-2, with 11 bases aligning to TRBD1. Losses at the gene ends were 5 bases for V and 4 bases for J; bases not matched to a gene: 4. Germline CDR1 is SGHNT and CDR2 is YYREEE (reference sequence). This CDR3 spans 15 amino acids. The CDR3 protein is CASSRGQGGTGELFF. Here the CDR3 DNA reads TGTGCCAGCAGTCGGGGACAGGGGGGCACCGGGGAGCTGTTTTTT.

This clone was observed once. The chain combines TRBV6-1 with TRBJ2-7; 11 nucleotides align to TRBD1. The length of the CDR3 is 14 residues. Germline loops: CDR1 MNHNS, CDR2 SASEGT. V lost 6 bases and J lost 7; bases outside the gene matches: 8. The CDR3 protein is CASSSGTGGREQYF. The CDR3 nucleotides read TGTGCCAGCAGCTCCGGGACAGGGGGGAGAGAGCAGTACTTC.

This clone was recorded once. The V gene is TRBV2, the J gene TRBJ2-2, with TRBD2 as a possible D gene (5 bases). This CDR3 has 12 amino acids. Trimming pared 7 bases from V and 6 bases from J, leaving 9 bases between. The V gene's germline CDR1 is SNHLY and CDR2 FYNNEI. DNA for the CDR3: TGTGCCAGCACTGAGGGTCCCGGGGAGCTGTTTTTT. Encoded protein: CASTEGPGELFF.

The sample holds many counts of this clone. CDR3 DNA: TGTGCCAGCAGGCGGACAGCAGACTCCTACGAGCAGTACTTC. It encodes CASRRTADSYEQYF. V gene TRBV6-6 combines with J gene TRBJ2-7; D perhaps matches TRBD1 (6 bases). Trimming cost V 6 bases and J 0 bases, with 12 bases left between them. The CDR3 extends over 14 amino acids. Germline V gives CDR1 MNHNY, CDR2 SVGAGI (reference sequence).

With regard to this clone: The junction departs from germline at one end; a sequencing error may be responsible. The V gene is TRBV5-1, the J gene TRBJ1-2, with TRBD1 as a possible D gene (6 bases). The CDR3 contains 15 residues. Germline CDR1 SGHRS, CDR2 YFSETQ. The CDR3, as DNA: TGCGCCAGCAACTTGGGGGGCTCAGGCGACTATGGCTACACCTTC. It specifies CASNLGGSGDYGYTF.

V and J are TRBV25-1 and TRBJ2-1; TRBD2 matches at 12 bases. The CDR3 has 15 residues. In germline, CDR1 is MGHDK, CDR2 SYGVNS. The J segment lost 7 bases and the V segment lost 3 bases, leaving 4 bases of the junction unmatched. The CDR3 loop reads CASSEASGGGNEQFF. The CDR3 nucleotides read TGTGCCAGCAGTGAGGCTAGCGGGGGGGGTAATGAGCAGTTCTTC.

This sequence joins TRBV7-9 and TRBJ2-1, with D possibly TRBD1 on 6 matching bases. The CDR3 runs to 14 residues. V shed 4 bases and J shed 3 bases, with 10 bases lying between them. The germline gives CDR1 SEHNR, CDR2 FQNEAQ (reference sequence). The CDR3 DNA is TGTGCCAGCAGCTCGTACAGGGACTACAATGAGCAGTTCTTC. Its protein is CASSSYRDYNEQFF.

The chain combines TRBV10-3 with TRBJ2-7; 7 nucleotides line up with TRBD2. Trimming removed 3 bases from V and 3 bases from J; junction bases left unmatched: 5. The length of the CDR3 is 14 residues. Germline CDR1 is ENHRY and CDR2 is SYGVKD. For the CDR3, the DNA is TGTGCCATCAGTGATACCCGCGGGGGCTACGAGCAGTACTTC. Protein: CAISDTRGGYEQYF.

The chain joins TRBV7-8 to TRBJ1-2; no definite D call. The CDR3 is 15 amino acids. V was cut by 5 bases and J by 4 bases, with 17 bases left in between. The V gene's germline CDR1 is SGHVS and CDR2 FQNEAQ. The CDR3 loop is CASSQARVAGYGYTF. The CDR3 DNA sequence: TGTGCCAGCAGCCAGGCGAGGGTAGCAGGCTATGGCTACACCTTC.

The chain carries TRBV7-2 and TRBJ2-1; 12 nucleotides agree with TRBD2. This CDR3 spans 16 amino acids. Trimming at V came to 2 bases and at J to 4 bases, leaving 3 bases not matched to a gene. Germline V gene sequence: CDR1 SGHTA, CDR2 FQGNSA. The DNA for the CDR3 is TGTGCCAGCAGCTTAACTAGCGGGGGGACTTACAATGAGCAGTTCTTC. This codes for CASSLTSGGTYNEQFF.

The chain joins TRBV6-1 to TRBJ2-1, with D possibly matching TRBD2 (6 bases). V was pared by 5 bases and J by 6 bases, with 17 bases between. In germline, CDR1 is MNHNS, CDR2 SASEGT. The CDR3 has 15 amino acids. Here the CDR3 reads CASSPASGGSNEQFF. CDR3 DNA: TGTGCCAGCAGTCCGGCTAGTGGGGGGTCCAATGAGCAGTTCTTC.

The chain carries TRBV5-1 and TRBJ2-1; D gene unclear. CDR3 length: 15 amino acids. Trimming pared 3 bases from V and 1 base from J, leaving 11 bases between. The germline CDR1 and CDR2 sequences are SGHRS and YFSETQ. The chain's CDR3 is CASSSLDASYNEQFF. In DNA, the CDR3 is TGCGCCAGCAGCTCCCTAGATGCATCCTACAATGAGCAGTTCTTC.

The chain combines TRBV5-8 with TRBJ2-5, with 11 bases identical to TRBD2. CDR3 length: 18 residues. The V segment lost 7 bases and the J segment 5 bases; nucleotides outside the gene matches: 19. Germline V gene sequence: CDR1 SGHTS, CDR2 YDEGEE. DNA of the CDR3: TGTGCCAGCCGCTCGCTGGGCCTAGCGGGGGGCCGGGGGGAGACCCAGTACTTC. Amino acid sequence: CASRSLGLAGGRGETQYF.